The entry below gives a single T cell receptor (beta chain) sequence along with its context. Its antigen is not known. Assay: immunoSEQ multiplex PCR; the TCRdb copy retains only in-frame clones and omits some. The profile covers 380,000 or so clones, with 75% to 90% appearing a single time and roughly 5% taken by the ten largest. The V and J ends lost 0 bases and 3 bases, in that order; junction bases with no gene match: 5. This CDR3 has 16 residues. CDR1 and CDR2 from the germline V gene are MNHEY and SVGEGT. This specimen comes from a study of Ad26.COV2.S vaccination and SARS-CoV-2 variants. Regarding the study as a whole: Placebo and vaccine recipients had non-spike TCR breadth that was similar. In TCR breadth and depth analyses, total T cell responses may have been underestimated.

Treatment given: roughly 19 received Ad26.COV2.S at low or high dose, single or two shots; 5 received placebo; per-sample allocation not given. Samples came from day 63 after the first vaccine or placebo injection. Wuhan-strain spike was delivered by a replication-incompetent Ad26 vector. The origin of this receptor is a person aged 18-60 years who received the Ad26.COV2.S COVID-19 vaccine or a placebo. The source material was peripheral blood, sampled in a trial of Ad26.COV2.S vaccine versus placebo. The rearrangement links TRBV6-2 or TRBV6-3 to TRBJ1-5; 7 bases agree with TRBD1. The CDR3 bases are TGTGCCAGCAGTTACTCGACAGGGTTGAACAATCAGCCCCAGCATTTT. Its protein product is CASSYSTGLNNQPQHF.